The 13 T cell receptor beta chains given below trace back to one sample, sequenced in a study of blood T cell repertoires in COVID-19. Profiled with immunoSEQ multiplex PCR; TCRdb holds only in-frame clones, not every one. The table has just over 90,000 clones, 80% seen once. The sequencing input was peripheral blood. Receptors were obtained from a human donor in a cohort sampled during active COVID-19.

The chain employs TRBV24-1 and TRBJ1-2; 8 bases match TRBD1. Germline V CDR1 and CDR2: KGHDR, SFDVKD. This CDR3 region has 15 residues. V was clipped by 3 bases and J by 3 bases; unmatched bases: 5. For the CDR3, the DNA is TGTGCCACCAGTGATCCCGGACAGGGCGACTATGGCTACACCTTC. Translation gives CATSDPGQGDYGYTF.

The chain uses TRBV28 and TRBJ1-1, with D possibly TRBD1 on 6 matching bases. The CDR3 totals 13 residues. V was cut by 6 bases and J by 2 bases, with 10 bases left in between. Germline CDR1 reads MDHEN; CDR2 reads SYDVKM. CDR3 sequence reads: CASSPGHNTEAFF. DNA for the CDR3: TGTGCCAGCAGCCCGGGACATAACACTGAAGCTTTCTTT.

The chain links TRBV28 to TRBJ2-1; 9 nucleotides line up with TRBD2. Per the germline V gene, CDR1 is MDHEN and CDR2 is SYDVKM. This CDR3 comprises 16 residues. Losses at the gene ends were 4 bases for V and 6 bases for J; bases not matched to a gene: 10. The CDR3 reads CASSSIAGANINEQFF. The CDR3 DNA sequence: TGTGCCAGCAGTTCCATAGCGGGAGCCAATATCAATGAGCAGTTCTTC.

This chain uses TRBV5-1 with TRBJ1-1, with TRBD1 identical over 9 bases. Unmatched junction bases numbered 10, after V lost 5 bases and J lost 5 bases. CDR1 is SGHRS and CDR2 is YFSETQ in the germline V gene. CDR3 length: 15 amino acids. The CDR3 reads CASRGHRDRVTEAFF. CDR3 in DNA: TGCGCCAGCAGGGGCCACCGGGACAGGGTTACTGAAGCTTTCTTT.

V is TRBV9 and J is TRBJ2-3; 10 nucleotides match TRBD2. This CDR3 comprises 16 residues. From germline, CDR1 is SGDLS and CDR2 YYNGEE. Trimming removed 3 bases from V and 4 bases from J; junction bases left unmatched: 8. In DNA, the CDR3 is TGTGCCAGCAGCGAGCCAGCGGGAGGGAGGTCAGATACGCAGTATTTT. Amino acid sequence: CASSEPAGGRSDTQYF.

The chain uses TRBV28 and TRBJ2-7, with D possibly TRBD2 on 6 matching bases. CDR1 and CDR2 from the germline V gene are MDHEN and SYDVKM. V dropped 7 bases and J dropped 2 bases, with 18 bases sitting between them. This CDR3 spans 15 amino acids. The CDR3 region is CASTGWGDGAYEQYF. The CDR3 DNA reads as TGTGCCAGCACCGGATGGGGGGACGGAGCCTACGAGCAGTACTTC.

This chain connects TRBV29-1 to TRBJ1-1, with D perhaps TRBD1 (6 bases). Germline V gives CDR1 SQVTM, CDR2 ANQGSEA. V lost 7 bases, J lost 2 bases, and 14 bases lay in between. The CDR3 is 13 residues long. DNA for the CDR3: TGCAGCGCCGGTGAGGGGGTCAACACTGAAGCTTTCTTT. Translating it yields CSAGEGVNTEAFF.

The chain uses TRBV28 and TRBJ1-2; tentative D call: TRBD1 (5 bases). Per germline, CDR1 MDHEN and CDR2 SYDVKM. The CDR3 length is 13 residues. Trimming pared 6 bases from V and 4 bases from J, leaving 12 bases between. CDR3 coding DNA: TGTGCCAGCAGACATCAGGGCTTCTATGGCTACACCTTC. This encodes CASRHQGFYGYTF.

V and J are TRBV10-3 and TRBJ2-5, with 9 bases identical to TRBD1. V was pared by 10 bases and J by 1 base, with 7 bases of the junction left unmatched. The length of the CDR3 is 14 residues. Germline CDR1 is ENHRY and CDR2 is SYGVKD. CDR3 residues: CATGTGFSQETQYF. The CDR3 DNA reads TGTGCCACAGGGACAGGGTTTTCCCAAGAGACCCAGTACTTC.

This clone was picked up one time. This chain links TRBV28 with TRBJ2-3, with TRBD2 matching over 12 bases. V dropped 3 bases and J dropped 3; count of bases not matched to a gene: 7. The CDR3 extends over 17 amino acids. The germline gives CDR1 MDHEN, CDR2 SYDVKM. The CDR3 spells CASSLTSGRTVTDTQYF. The CDR3 DNA reads TGTGCCAGCAGTTTGACTAGCGGGAGAACTGTGACAGATACGCAGTATTTT.

This clone showed up just once. This chain links TRBV18 with TRBJ2-2, with TRBD1 identical over 7 bases. CDR1 and CDR2 (germline): KGHSH, LQKENI. This CDR3 contains 14 residues. V shed 4 bases, J shed 1 base, and the junction held 0 bases outside the gene matches. The CDR3 here is CASSRTGNTGELFF. DNA for the CDR3: TGTGCCAGCTCACGGACAGGGAACACCGGGGAGCTGTTTTTT.

This clone has more than one count but fewer than ten. The chain has TRBV30 and TRBJ1-2; tentative D call: TRBD1 (6 bases). Deletions cut 5 bases from V and 6 bases from J, with 22 bases between. From germline, CDR1 is GTSNPN and CDR2 SVGIG (reference sequence). This CDR3 has 15 residues. The CDR3 region is CAWERIHRERDGYTF. For the CDR3, the DNA is TGTGCCTGGGAGAGGATACACAGGGAACGGGATGGCTACACCTTC.

The chain employs TRBV28 and TRBJ1-2, with unresolved D. Trimming shortened V by 2 bases and J by 8 bases, and 9 bases separated the two germline ends. This CDR3 is built from 12 residues. The germline gives CDR1 MDHEN, CDR2 SYDVKM. CDR3 region: CASSLRRTGYTF. In DNA form, the CDR3 reads TGTGCCAGCAGTTTAAGGAGGACGGGCTACACCTTC.